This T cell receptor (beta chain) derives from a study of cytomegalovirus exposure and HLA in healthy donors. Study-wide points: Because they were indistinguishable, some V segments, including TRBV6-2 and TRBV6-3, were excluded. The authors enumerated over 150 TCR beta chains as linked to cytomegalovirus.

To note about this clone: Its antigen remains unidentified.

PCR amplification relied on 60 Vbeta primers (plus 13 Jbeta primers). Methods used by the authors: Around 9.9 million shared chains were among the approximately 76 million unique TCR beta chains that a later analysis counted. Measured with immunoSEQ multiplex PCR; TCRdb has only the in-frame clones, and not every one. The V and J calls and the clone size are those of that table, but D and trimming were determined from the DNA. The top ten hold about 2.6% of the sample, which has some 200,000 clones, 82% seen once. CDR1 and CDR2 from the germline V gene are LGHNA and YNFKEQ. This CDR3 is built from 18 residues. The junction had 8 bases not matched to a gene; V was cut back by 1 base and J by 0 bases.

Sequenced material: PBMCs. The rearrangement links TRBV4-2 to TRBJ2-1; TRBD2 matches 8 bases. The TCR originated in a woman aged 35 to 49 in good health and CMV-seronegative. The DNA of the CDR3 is TGTGCCAGCAGCCAAGCTAGCGGGCAACCCCGCTCCTACAATGAGCAGTTCTTC. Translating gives CASSQASGQPRSYNEQFF.